These T cell receptor beta chains were read from a single sample in a study of CD8 T cells in Susac syndrome. TCRdb recomputed calls from the immunoSEQ multiplex PCR reads with MiXCR, one row per CDR3 protein. This sample has fewer than 300,000 distinct CDR3 sequences, with approximately 81% found just once. Sequencing input: CD8+ T cells from PBMCs. Receptors originate from a human donor with multiple sclerosis. Both conserved end residues are part of each CDR3. Each record gives: J gene, V gene, CDR3 protein.

TRBJ1-5 TRBV19 CASSFIRDGFNQPQHF
TRBJ1-1 TRBV30 CAWSAAAGGSTEAFF
TRBJ1-1 TRBV7-8 CASSLGRGGRNTEAFF
TRBJ2-7 TRBV7-8 CASSLARTSGSYEQYF
TRBJ1-3 TRBV7-2 CASSPGRGGSGNTIYF
TRBJ2-3 TRBV27 CASSPWTSAHTDTQYF
TRBJ1-2 TRBV6-2/TRBV6-3 CASSYSRTGLYGYTF
TRBJ2-5 TRBV30 CAWSFPDRGPQETQYF
TRBJ2-7 TRBV6-5 CASSYSRVNEQYF
TRBJ2-1 TRBV2 CASSDWGLVNEQFF
TRBJ2-7 TRBV10-1 CASSDDRDSYEQYF
TRBJ2-7 TRBV12-3/TRBV12-4 CASSSPGGAPYEQYF
TRBJ2-1 TRBV6-6 CASSYSNTGPYNEQFF
TRBJ1-1 TRBV27 CASSRTGTPNTEAFF
TRBJ1-3 TRBV2 CASSVPGRTYF
TRBJ2-3 TRBV7-3 CASSEGLAPDTQYF
TRBJ2-7 TRBV27 CASSLSSYHSYEQYF
TRBJ2-3 TRBV28 CACTGGVALGQYF
TRBJ1-5 TRBV28 CASSDTGENQPQHF
TRBJ1-1 TRBV5-6 CASSHRGKGDTEAFF
TRBJ1-4 TRBV13 CASSLGANPWDLFF
TRBJ1-4 TRBV5-4 CASSHPLRGGFREKLFF
TRBJ1-2 TRBV4-2 CASSHPDRGGPNPNYGYTF
TRBJ2-7 TRBV7-9 CASSLEGGQPYEQYF
TRBJ2-7 TRBV11-1 CATQALEGYPYEQYF
TRBJ1-6 TRBV27 CASSSRGPGNSPLHF
TRBJ2-1 TRBV11-2 CASRRQLNSNEQFF
TRBJ1-1 TRBV29-1 CSVVTTDRYTEAFF
TRBJ2-7 TRBV20-1 CSARTPRRSLAGGPNYEQYF
TRBJ2-5 TRBV24-1 CATSDVGETQYF
TRBJ2-7 TRBV27 CASSLYARGSYEQYF
TRBJ2-3 TRBV6-1 CASRPGLAGYTDTQYF
TRBJ2-3 TRBV27 CASRGRAGTDTQYF
TRBJ1-2 TRBV9 CASSSRRGYTF
TRBJ2-1 TRBV7-6 CASSQEIQHSYNEQFF
TRBJ2-3 TRBV5-1 CASSFRLEGFTDTQYF
TRBJ2-1 TRBV4-2 CASSPAWLGNNEQFF
TRBJ2-5 TRBV2 CASSAGQIQETQYF
TRBJ2-7 TRBV7-6 CASSLLASGEQYF
TRBJ2-7 TRBV4-1 CASSLQGLDFYEQYF